This T cell receptor beta chain is drawn from a study of T cells in Graves' hyperthyroidism and ophthalmopathy. Study-level findings and limits: Ophthalmopathy, which appeared later, was predicted by the model a median about 6 months before onset.

Comment on this clonotype: Its antigen is not identified.

Germline CDR1 reads LGHNA; CDR2 reads YNFKEQ. The V end lost 4 bases, the J end lost 2 bases, and 11 bases lay between the germline ends. CDR3 length equals 14 residues. The investigators amplified TCR beta CDR3 regions from RNA transcripts. A first-round RT-PCR of the TCR CDR3 used the HTBI primer set. From the multiplex PCR reads, TCRdb called clonotypes with MiXCR, one entry per CDR3 protein. Among hundreds of thousands of distinct CDR3 sequences listed, roughly a third were seen once. Uncontrolled infection, other autoimmune disease, pregnancy or lactation led to exclusion. The chain links TRBV4-2 to TRBJ1-1; no reliable D call. This receptor was identified in a woman aged 40-49 years with Graves' hyperthyroidism. The sequencing input was blood. The CDR3 nucleotides are TGTGCCAGCAGCCTCGCGGATGGAAACACTGAAGCTTTCTTT. Its translation: CASSLADGNTEAFF.